This entry lists 21 T cell receptor beta chains sequenced from one sample in a study of cytomegalovirus exposure and HLA in healthy donors. PCR involved 60 Vbeta and 13 Jbeta primers. Profiling relied on immunoSEQ multiplex PCR, and the TCRdb table lists in-frame clones only, not all of them. This sample has some 180,000 clones, with roughly 80% found just once. The sequenced material came from PBMCs. The origin of the receptors is a woman aged 18-29 years in good health and CMV-seronegative.

This clone was seen more than once but under ten times. The V gene is TRBV6-5, the J gene TRBJ2-3, with 7 bases fitting TRBD1. Germline CDR1 reads MNHEY; CDR2 reads SVGAGI. This CDR3 region has 14 residues. V lost 5 bases and J lost 0; bases outside the gene matches: 2. The CDR3 sequence is CASSPGQSTDTQYF. CDR3 DNA sequence: TGTGCCAGCAGTCCGGGACAGAGCACAGATACGCAGTATTTT.

A single count supports this clone. The rearrangement links TRBV6-5 to TRBJ1-3; a possible D gene is TRBD1 (5 bases). CDR1 and CDR2 (germline): MNHEY, SVGAGI. V was cut by 2 bases and J by 2 bases, with 7 bases left in between. This CDR3 is 14 amino acids long. CDR3 amino acids: CASSYARAGNTIYF. DNA for the CDR3: TGTGCCAGCAGTTACGCCAGGGCTGGAAACACCATATATTTT.

CDR3 DNA: TGTGCCAGCAGTTCCAGGGGGCTTAATGGCTACACCTTC. It translates to CASSSRGLNGYTF. V gene TRBV2 combines with J gene TRBJ1-2; 8 bases match TRBD1. J was trimmed by 6 bases and V by 5 bases; bases with no gene match: 5. The CDR3 is 13 residues long. Germline CDR1 and CDR2: SNHLY and FYNNEI.

CDR3 in DNA: TGTGCCAGCAGCGTTAGCGGGAGCTCCTACAATGAGCAGTTCTTC. Encoded protein: CASSVSGSSYNEQFF. The V gene is TRBV7-9, the J gene TRBJ2-1; 9 nucleotides line up with TRBD2. After removal of 5 bases from V and 0 bases from J, the junction contained 2 bases not matched to a gene. In germline, CDR1 is SEHNR, CDR2 FQNEAQ (reference sequence). This CDR3 is built from 15 residues.

The rearrangement uses TRBV19 and TRBJ2-1, with 11 bases matching TRBD2. CDR3 length: 16 amino acids. The V and J ends lost 8 bases and 1 base, in that order; junction bases with no gene match: 7. Germline V CDR1 and CDR2: LNHDA, SQIVND (reference sequence). This CDR3 reads CASAILAGESYNEQFF. CDR3 DNA: TGTGCCAGTGCGATACTAGCGGGAGAGTCCTACAATGAGCAGTTCTTC.

In its sample, this clone was seen a few times. The V and J genes are TRBV19 and TRBJ2-7; D unclear. CDR1 LNHDA and CDR2 SQIVND come from the germline V gene (reference sequence). The CDR3 consists of 13 residues. V was cut by 4 bases and J by 0 bases, with 7 bases left in between. CDR3 sequence reads: CASSNQASYEQYF. The CDR3, as DNA: TGTGCCAGTAGTAATCAAGCCTCCTACGAGCAGTACTTC.

The CDR3 loop reads CASSWDRGPNQPQHF. DNA for the CDR3: TGTGCCAGCAGCTGGGACAGGGGGCCCAATCAGCCCCAGCATTTT. This rearrangement joins TRBV28 to TRBJ1-5; TRBD1 aligns across 12 bases. Germline V gives CDR1 MDHEN, CDR2 SYDVKM. The trim removed 6 bases at V and 3 bases at J, leaving 3 bases unmatched. The CDR3 sequence is 15 residues long.

The chain is built from TRBV19 and TRBJ1-2; D is possibly TRBD1 (5 bases). Germline assignment: CDR1 LNHDA and CDR2 SQIVND (reference sequence). Trimming took 2 bases from V and 7 from J, leaving 11 bases between them. This CDR3 has 13 residues. CDR3 in amino acids: CASSINRGFGYTF. The DNA of the CDR3 is TGTGCCAGTAGTATAAATCGGGGGTTTGGCTACACCTTC.

The chain combines TRBV18 with TRBJ1-1, with 8 bases matching TRBD1. The CDR3 sequence is 14 residues long. The germline gives CDR1 KGHSH, CDR2 LQKENI. The trim removed 4 bases at V and 5 bases at J, leaving 6 bases unmatched. The CDR3 DNA reads TGTGCCAGCTCACGCGGCAGGGGGCGGACTGAAGCTTTCTTT. Protein sequence: CASSRGRGRTEAFF.

V gene TRBV7-9 combines with J gene TRBJ2-1, with a tentative D call TRBD2 (5 bases). The CDR3 runs 15 residues. The V gene's germline CDR1 is SEHNR and CDR2 FQNEAQ (reference sequence). V was clipped by 2 bases and J by 0 bases, with 8 bases between them. The DNA for the CDR3 is TGTGCCAGCAGCTTAAAAGGGAGCTCCTACAATGAGCAGTTCTTC. Translation: CASSLKGSSYNEQFF.

Points on this clone: Other DNA sequences in this sample translate to the same CDR3. The rearrangement uses TRBV10-3 and TRBJ2-7, with 9 bases lining up with TRBD1. V was clipped by 5 bases and J by 1 base; unmatched bases: 3. The CDR3 consists of 14 residues. From germline, CDR1 is ENHRY and CDR2 SYGVKD. In DNA, the CDR3 is TGTGCCATCAGTACGGGACAGGGATCCTACGAGCAGTACTTC. Its translation: CAISTGQGSYEQYF.

This chain connects TRBV27 to TRBJ2-5; a possible D gene is TRBD2 (5 bases). Germline CDR1 and CDR2: MNHEY and SMNVEV (reference sequence). There are 15 residues in the CDR3. The germline V and J ends were trimmed by 4 bases and 5 bases, with 17 bases remaining between them. The CDR3 reads CASSSGNLLVETQYF. The CDR3 region has the DNA TGTGCCAGCAGTTCCGGGAACCTTCTTGTGGAGACCCAGTACTTC.

The chain has TRBV11-2 and TRBJ2-5; the match to TRBD2 covers 10 bases. Germline CDR1 and CDR2: SGHAT and FQNNGV. The V and J ends lost 2 bases and 11 bases, in that order; junction bases with no gene match: 14. The CDR3 has 16 residues. The chain's CDR3 is CASSLPLAGPEGEQYF. CDR3 sequence (DNA): TGTGCCAGCAGCTTACCACTAGCGGGGCCCGAGGGAGAGCAGTACTTC.

In this sample, this clone turned up a few times. The chain joins TRBV25-1 to TRBJ1-1; D gene uncertain. Germline CDR1 and CDR2: MGHDK and SYGVNS. CDR3 length: 10 residues. Trimming cost V 10 bases and J 4 bases, with 7 bases left between them. CDR3 coding DNA: TGTGCCACTGAGGGCACTGAAGCTTTCTTT. Encoded protein: CATEGTEAFF.

The gene calls are TRBV4-3 and TRBJ2-3, with D possibly being TRBD2 (6 bases). V shed 0 bases and J shed 1 base, with 11 bases lying between them. Germline loops: CDR1 LGHNA, CDR2 YSLEER. The CDR3 totals 16 residues. DNA for the CDR3: TGCGCCAGCAGCCAAGATTGGAGGGAGGGCACAGATACGCAGTATTTT. This codes for CASSQDWREGTDTQYF.

CDR3 bases: TGCGCCAGTAAACTAACGGGGATGGGGGAGCTGTTTTTT. This translates into CASKLTGMGELFF. V usage is TRBV4-1 and J usage is TRBJ2-2; a weak D match, TRBD2 (5 bases). Looked up from germline, CDR1 is MGHRA and CDR2 is YSYEKL. The CDR3 contains 13 residues. With 9 bases removed from V and 8 bases from J, the gap between germline ends came to 16 bases.

The chain joins TRBV7-9 to TRBJ2-1; D is possibly TRBD2 (6 bases). Germline CDR1 is SEHNR and CDR2 is FQNEAQ (reference sequence). The CDR3 runs 16 residues. V was clipped by 1 base and J by 2 bases, with 12 bases between them. The CDR3, as DNA: TGTGCCAGCAGCTTAGTCGGCGGGAAAGCCTACAATGAGCAGTTCTTC. Translated: CASSLVGGKAYNEQFF.

V gene TRBV4-1 combines with J gene TRBJ2-5, with D tentatively TRBD2 (5 bases). The J call is doubtful: the DNA matches TRBJ2-7 better. The CDR3 is 15 residues long. CDR1 is MGHRA, CDR2 YSYEKL, per germline. CDR3: CASSQERGPPYEQYF. The CDR3 nucleotides are TGCGCCAGCAGCCAAGAGCGCGGGCCCCCCTACGAGCAGTACTTC.

This clone has more than one count but fewer than ten. The rearrangement uses TRBV5-6 and TRBJ1-5; the D gene is possibly TRBD1 (6 bases). Germline CDR1 is SGHDT and CDR2 is YYEEEE. The CDR3 contains 16 residues. V was clipped by 1 base and J by 2 bases, with 13 bases between them. CDR3 region: CASSLTGLRGNQPQHF. For the CDR3, the DNA is TGTGCCAGCAGCTTGACAGGGCTAAGAGGCAATCAGCCCCAGCATTTT.

The CDR3 bases are TGTGCCAGCAGCGTCGGGACAGAATACAATGAGCAGTTCTTC. Translation: CASSVGTEYNEQFF. The chain carries TRBV9 and TRBJ2-1, with TRBD1 matching 7 bases. Germline CDR1 and CDR2: SGDLS and YYNGEE. This CDR3 is 14 amino acids long. V was pared by 2 bases and J by 4 bases, with 3 bases of the junction left unmatched.

The chain carries TRBV28 and TRBJ2-7; D may be TRBD2 (6 bases). CDR1 and CDR2 (germline): MDHEN, SYDVKM. The V and J ends lost 0 bases and 2 bases respectively, with 11 bases between them. The length of the CDR3 is 15 residues. The CDR3 loop is CASSLWRGRTYEQYF. As DNA, the CDR3 is TGTGCCAGCAGTTTATGGCGGGGAAGGACCTACGAGCAGTACTTC.